A selection of T cell receptor beta chains follows, all from one sample in a study of control samples from healthy donors and cancer patients. Assay: immunoSEQ multiplex PCR; the TCRdb copy retains only in-frame clones and omits some. The sample includes about 52,000 clones, roughly 95% seen only once; the top ten take 2.4%. Sequencing input: blood. The origin of the receptors is a young man in good health. Both conserved end residues are part of each CDR3. The order of the fields is CDR3 protein, CDR3 DNA, J gene, D gene, CDR3 length, clone size, V gene. A D gene is named only where the DNA matches it firmly. Where a row states a size, it is once, few, many or the class of an expanded clone; other rows omit it.

cdr3_aa: CASSEEVLAPYNEQFF
cdr3_nt: TGTGCCAGCAGTGAAGAAGTCTTGGCACCCTACAATGAGCAGTTCTTC
j_call: TRBJ2-1
d_call: .
cdr3_length: 16
clone_size: .
v_call: TRBV6-1

cdr3_aa: CASSRSGGVLTDTQYF
cdr3_nt: TGTGCCAGCAGCCGGTCAGGGGGCGTTTTGACAGATACGCAGTATTTT
j_call: TRBJ2-3
d_call: TRBD1
cdr3_length: 16
clone_size: .
v_call: TRBV7-2

cdr3_aa: CASSPPTGANTEAFF
cdr3_nt: TGTGCCAGCAGCCCTCCGACAGGGGCAAACACTGAAGCTTTCTTT
j_call: TRBJ1-1
d_call: TRBD1
cdr3_length: 15
clone_size: .
v_call: TRBV7-9

cdr3_aa: CASSPWSLGAPGDTQYF
cdr3_nt: TGTGCCAGCAGCCCCTGGTCCCTAGGAGCGCCGGGAGATACGCAGTATTTT
j_call: TRBJ2-3
d_call: .
cdr3_length: 17
clone_size: .
v_call: TRBV11-2

cdr3_aa: CASSGVAATNEKLFF
cdr3_nt: TGTGCCAGCAGTGGGGTGGCGGCAACTAATGAAAAACTGTTTTTT
j_call: TRBJ1-4
d_call: .
cdr3_length: 15
clone_size: .
v_call: TRBV2

cdr3_aa: CASSPGQPDRGYTF
cdr3_nt: TGTGCCAGCAGTCCGGGACAGCCGGACAGAGGCTACACCTTC
j_call: TRBJ1-2
d_call: TRBD1
cdr3_length: 14
clone_size: .
v_call: TRBV28

cdr3_aa: CASSLAGQGVYEQYF
cdr3_nt: TGTGCCAGCAGCTTAGCCGGGCAGGGAGTCTACGAGCAGTACTTC
j_call: TRBJ2-7
d_call: .
cdr3_length: 15
clone_size: .
v_call: TRBV7-8

cdr3_aa: CASRGITYNSPLHF
cdr3_nt: TGTGCCAGCAGGGGAATAACCTATAATTCACCCCTCCACTTT
j_call: TRBJ1-6
d_call: .
cdr3_length: 14
clone_size: .
v_call: TRBV27

cdr3_aa: CASSPPGQFYEQYF
cdr3_nt: TGCGCCAGCAGCCCACCGGGACAGTTCTACGAGCAGTACTTC
j_call: TRBJ2-7
d_call: TRBD1
cdr3_length: 14
clone_size: .
v_call: TRBV5-1

cdr3_aa: CASSLALGLAGVDEQFF
cdr3_nt: TGTGCCAGCAGCTTAGCGTTGGGACTAGCGGGAGTCGATGAGCAGTTCTTC
j_call: TRBJ2-1
d_call: TRBD2
cdr3_length: 17
clone_size: .
v_call: TRBV7-9

cdr3_aa: CASSQFVGPEAFF
cdr3_nt: TGTGCCAGCAGCCAATTCGTTGGGCCGGAAGCTTTCTTT
j_call: TRBJ1-1
d_call: .
cdr3_length: 13
clone_size: .
v_call: TRBV4-2

cdr3_aa: CASSLDNGVNYGYTF
cdr3_nt: TGCGCCAGCAGCTTGGATAACGGAGTTAACTATGGCTACACCTTC
j_call: TRBJ1-2
d_call: .
cdr3_length: 15
clone_size: .
v_call: TRBV5-1

cdr3_aa: CASSLGGTLEAFF
cdr3_nt: TGCGCCAGCAGCTTGGGGGGGACATTAGAAGCTTTCTTT
j_call: TRBJ1-1
d_call: .
cdr3_length: 13
clone_size: .
v_call: TRBV5-1

cdr3_aa: CASSRSGLAGVGEQYF
cdr3_nt: TGTGCCAGTAGTAGATCGGGACTAGCGGGAGTAGGCGAGCAGTACTTC
j_call: TRBJ2-7
d_call: TRBD2
cdr3_length: 16
clone_size: .
v_call: TRBV19

cdr3_aa: CATRRGPSGANVLTF
cdr3_nt: TGTGCCACCAGGCGGGGACCCTCTGGGGCCAACGTCCTGACTTTC
j_call: TRBJ2-6
d_call: .
cdr3_length: 15
clone_size: .
v_call: TRBV2

cdr3_aa: CSVTTVDSNQPQHF
cdr3_nt: TGCAGCGTGACGACGGTTGACAGCAATCAGCCCCAGCATTTT
j_call: TRBJ1-5
d_call: .
cdr3_length: 14
clone_size: .
v_call: TRBV29-1

cdr3_aa: CASSLSLGEDNEQFF
cdr3_nt: TGTGCCAGCAGTTTATCTCTAGGCGAGGACAATGAGCAGTTCTTC
j_call: TRBJ2-1
d_call: .
cdr3_length: 15
clone_size: .
v_call: TRBV28

cdr3_aa: CASPRLNRGNKNIQYF
cdr3_nt: TGTGCCAGTCCCAGATTAAACAGGGGGAATAAAAACATTCAGTACTTC
j_call: TRBJ2-4
d_call: TRBD1
cdr3_length: 16
clone_size: .
v_call: TRBV7-9

cdr3_aa: CASGKGLPTGELFF
cdr3_nt: TGTGCCAGCGGGAAGGGACTACCCACCGGGGAGCTGTTTTTT
j_call: TRBJ2-2
d_call: TRBD2
cdr3_length: 14
clone_size: .
v_call: TRBV28

cdr3_aa: CASSAQGVVDGYTF
cdr3_nt: TGTGCCAGCAGCGCACAGGGGGTGGTTGATGGCTACACCTTC
j_call: TRBJ1-2
d_call: TRBD1
cdr3_length: 14
clone_size: .
v_call: TRBV11-2

cdr3_aa: CARRSSGSAQHF
cdr3_nt: TGTGCCAGGCGATCTTCAGGGTCAGCCCAGCATTTT
j_call: TRBJ1-5
d_call: .
cdr3_length: 12
clone_size: .
v_call: TRBV18

cdr3_aa: CASSRTDSGANVLTF
cdr3_nt: TGTGCCAGCAGCCGGACGGACTCTGGGGCCAACGTCCTGACTTTC
j_call: TRBJ2-6
d_call: .
cdr3_length: 15
clone_size: .
v_call: TRBV7-3

cdr3_aa: CASSPAGGPAYEQYF
cdr3_nt: TGTGCCAGCAGCCCCGCCGGGGGCCCAGCCTACGAGCAGTACTTC
j_call: TRBJ2-7
d_call: .
cdr3_length: 15
clone_size: .
v_call: TRBV11-2

cdr3_aa: CATSGTSGYNEQFF
cdr3_nt: TGTGCCACCAGCGGGACTAGCGGTTACAATGAGCAGTTCTTC
j_call: TRBJ2-1
d_call: TRBD2
cdr3_length: 14
clone_size: .
v_call: TRBV15

cdr3_aa: CASSQDGTTSGRDEQYF
cdr3_nt: TGTGCCAGCAGCCAAGATGGCACGACTAGCGGGAGGGACGAGCAGTACTTC
j_call: TRBJ2-7
d_call: TRBD2
cdr3_length: 17
clone_size: .
v_call: TRBV4-2

cdr3_aa: CASSQDSGTSYGYTF
cdr3_nt: TGTGCCAGCAGCCAAGATTCGGGGACCTCCTATGGCTACACCTTC
j_call: TRBJ1-2
d_call: .
cdr3_length: 15
clone_size: .
v_call: TRBV3-1/TRBV3-2

cdr3_aa: CASSFRAGEAAFF
cdr3_nt: TGTGCCAGCAGCTTCAGGGCAGGGGAGGCAGCTTTCTTT
j_call: TRBJ1-1
d_call: .
cdr3_length: 13
clone_size: .
v_call: TRBV5-4

cdr3_aa: CASSPPTGLIYEQYF
cdr3_nt: TGTGCCAGCAGTCCCCCCACAGGGCTGATCTACGAGCAGTACTTC
j_call: TRBJ2-7
d_call: .
cdr3_length: 15
clone_size: .
v_call: TRBV28

cdr3_aa: CASSLKIPAGWIRETQYF
cdr3_nt: TGTGCCAGCAGCTTAAAGATTCCAGCGGGTTGGATCCGGGAGACCCAGTACTTC
j_call: TRBJ2-5
d_call: .
cdr3_length: 18
clone_size: .
v_call: TRBV7-8

cdr3_aa: CATRDGTSGSGDEQFF
cdr3_nt: TGTGCCACCAGGGATGGGACTAGCGGGAGCGGCGATGAGCAGTTCTTC
j_call: TRBJ2-1
d_call: TRBD2
cdr3_length: 16
clone_size: .
v_call: TRBV10-3

cdr3_aa: CASRLRDRSISGANVLTF
cdr3_nt: TGTGCCAGCAGGCTCCGGGACAGGTCTATCTCTGGGGCCAACGTCCTGACTTTC
j_call: TRBJ2-6
d_call: TRBD1
cdr3_length: 18
clone_size: once
v_call: TRBV28

cdr3_aa: CASSEFSGGNQPQHF
cdr3_nt: TGTGCCAGCAGTGAATTCTCGGGGGGAAATCAGCCCCAGCATTTT
j_call: TRBJ1-5
d_call: .
cdr3_length: 15
clone_size: .
v_call: TRBV2

cdr3_aa: CASSLGQGLSPLHF
cdr3_nt: TGTGCCAGCAGCTTAGGACAGGGGTTATCACCCCTCCACTTT
j_call: TRBJ1-6
d_call: TRBD1
cdr3_length: 14
clone_size: .
v_call: TRBV7-9

cdr3_aa: CASSLVRPYNQPQHF
cdr3_nt: TGTGCCAGCAGCCTGGTAAGACCTTACAATCAGCCCCAGCATTTT
j_call: TRBJ1-5
d_call: .
cdr3_length: 15
clone_size: .
v_call: TRBV14

cdr3_aa: CASSFYTSGSNEQFF
cdr3_nt: TGTGCCAGCAGTTTTTACACTAGCGGGAGTAATGAGCAGTTCTTC
j_call: TRBJ2-1
d_call: TRBD2
cdr3_length: 15
clone_size: .
v_call: TRBV27

cdr3_aa: CASSSDTNTEAFF
cdr3_nt: TGTGCCAGCAGCTCCGACACGAACACTGAAGCTTTCTTT
j_call: TRBJ1-1
d_call: .
cdr3_length: 13
clone_size: .
v_call: TRBV7-6

cdr3_aa: CARGQGVDQPQHF
cdr3_nt: TGTGCCAGGGGACAGGGGGTGGATCAGCCCCAGCATTTT
j_call: TRBJ1-5
d_call: TRBD1
cdr3_length: 13
clone_size: .
v_call: TRBV2

cdr3_aa: CSVEFQQGGYGYTF
cdr3_nt: TGCAGCGTTGAATTCCAACAGGGTGGCTATGGCTACACCTTC
j_call: TRBJ1-2
d_call: .
cdr3_length: 14
clone_size: .
v_call: TRBV29-1

cdr3_aa: CASSYWGAGGDTQYF
cdr3_nt: TGTGCCAGCAGTTACTGGGGAGCGGGAGGAGATACGCAGTATTTT
j_call: TRBJ2-3
d_call: TRBD2
cdr3_length: 15
clone_size: .
v_call: TRBV6-5

cdr3_aa: CASSAQPVVGVAFF
cdr3_nt: TGTGCCAGCAGCGCCCAGCCCGTCGTTGGGGTAGCTTTCTTT
j_call: TRBJ1-1
d_call: .
cdr3_length: 14
clone_size: .
v_call: TRBV7-8

cdr3_aa: CASSVGGYNSPLHF
cdr3_nt: TGTGCCAGCAGCGTCGGGGGATATAATTCACCCCTCCACTTT
j_call: TRBJ1-6
d_call: .
cdr3_length: 14
clone_size: .
v_call: TRBV9

cdr3_aa: CASSRESGTEAFF
cdr3_nt: TGTGCCAGCAGCCGAGAGAGCGGCACTGAAGCTTTCTTT
j_call: TRBJ1-1
d_call: .
cdr3_length: 13
clone_size: .
v_call: TRBV7-9

cdr3_aa: CASSDKSGNTIYF
cdr3_nt: TGTGCCAGCAGTGACAAGTCTGGAAACACCATATATTTT
j_call: TRBJ1-3
d_call: .
cdr3_length: 13
clone_size: .
v_call: TRBV2

cdr3_aa: CASSQVGGELFF
cdr3_nt: TGCGCCAGCAGCCAGGTGGGCGGGGAGCTGTTTTTT
j_call: TRBJ2-2
d_call: .
cdr3_length: 12
clone_size: .
v_call: TRBV5-1

cdr3_aa: CASSLGRGLAIQPQHF
cdr3_nt: TGTGCCAGCAGTTTAGGCCGGGGCTTGGCGATTCAGCCCCAGCATTTT
j_call: TRBJ1-5
d_call: .
cdr3_length: 16
clone_size: .
v_call: TRBV28

cdr3_aa: CASSQARLGAGQPQHF
cdr3_nt: TGTGCCAGCAGCCAAGCTCGACTGGGGGCGGGTCAGCCCCAGCATTTT
j_call: TRBJ1-5
d_call: .
cdr3_length: 16
clone_size: .
v_call: TRBV3-1/TRBV3-2

cdr3_aa: CASSRGGLAGVYNEQFF
cdr3_nt: TGCGCCAGCAGCCGAGGGGGACTAGCGGGAGTCTACAATGAGCAGTTCTTC
j_call: TRBJ2-1
d_call: TRBD2
cdr3_length: 17
clone_size: .
v_call: TRBV4-1

cdr3_aa: CASSSTLTDIKRQQYF
cdr3_nt: TGTGCCAGCAGCTCGACGCTGACAGACATCAAAAGACAGCAGTACTTC
j_call: TRBJ2-7
d_call: .
cdr3_length: 16
clone_size: .
v_call: TRBV5-6

cdr3_aa: CASSPGGTGTVNTEAFF
cdr3_nt: TGTGCCAGCAGCCCCGGGGGGACAGGGACCGTGAACACTGAAGCTTTCTTT
j_call: TRBJ1-1
d_call: TRBD1
cdr3_length: 17
clone_size: .
v_call: TRBV27

cdr3_aa: CASSTWDRNEKLFF
cdr3_nt: TGTGCCAGCAGCACTTGGGACAGAAATGAAAAACTGTTTTTT
j_call: TRBJ1-4
d_call: TRBD1
cdr3_length: 14
clone_size: .
v_call: TRBV9

cdr3_aa: CASREGRSRSNEQFF
cdr3_nt: TGTGCCAGCAGGGAGGGTCGTTCTAGGTCCAATGAGCAGTTCTTC
j_call: TRBJ2-1
d_call: .
cdr3_length: 15
clone_size: once
v_call: TRBV2

cdr3_aa: CAIRSRESIYEQYF
cdr3_nt: TGTGCCATCAGGTCGCGGGAGAGTATCTACGAGCAGTACTTC
j_call: TRBJ2-7
d_call: TRBD2
cdr3_length: 14
clone_size: .
v_call: TRBV10-3